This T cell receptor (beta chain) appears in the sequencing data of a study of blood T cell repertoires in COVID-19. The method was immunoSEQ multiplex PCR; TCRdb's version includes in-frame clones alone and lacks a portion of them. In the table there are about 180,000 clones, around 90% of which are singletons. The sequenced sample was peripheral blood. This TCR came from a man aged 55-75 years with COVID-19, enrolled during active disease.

The CDR3, as DNA: TGTGCCAGCAGTTTATCGAGGGGGCAAGATGGCTACACCTTC. Amino acids: CASSLSRGQDGYTF. The chain couples TRBV28 to TRBJ1-2, with 7 bases aligning to TRBD1. This CDR3 contains 14 residues. The junction had 5 bases not matched to a gene; V was cut back by 1 base and J by 6 bases. CDR1 and CDR2 from the germline V gene are MDHEN and SYDVKM.